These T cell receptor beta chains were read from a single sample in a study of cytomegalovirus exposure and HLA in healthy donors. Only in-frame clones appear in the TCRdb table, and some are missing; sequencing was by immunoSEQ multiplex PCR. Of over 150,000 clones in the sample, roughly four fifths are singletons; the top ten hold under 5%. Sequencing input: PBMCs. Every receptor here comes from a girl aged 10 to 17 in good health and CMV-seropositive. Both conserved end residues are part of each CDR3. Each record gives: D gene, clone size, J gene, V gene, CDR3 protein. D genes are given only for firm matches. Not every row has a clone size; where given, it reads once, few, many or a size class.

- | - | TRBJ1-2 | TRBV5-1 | CASSPLDIYGYTF
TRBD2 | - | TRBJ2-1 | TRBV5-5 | CASSLGLAGGYNEQFF
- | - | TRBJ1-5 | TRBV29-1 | CSVIDTHSNQPQHF
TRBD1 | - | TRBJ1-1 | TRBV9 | CASSVGDRSEMNTEAFF
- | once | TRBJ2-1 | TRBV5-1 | CASSSLKVPYNEQFF
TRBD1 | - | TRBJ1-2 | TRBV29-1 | CSVIETGFYGYTF
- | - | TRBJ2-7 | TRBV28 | CASSLSGGVYEQYF
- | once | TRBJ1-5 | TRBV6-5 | CASSSAEGASQPQHF
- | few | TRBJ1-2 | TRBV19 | CASRKDRLYTF
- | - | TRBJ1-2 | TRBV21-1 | CASSKSVIYGYTF
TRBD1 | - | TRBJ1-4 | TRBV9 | CASSVAGTGGEKLFF
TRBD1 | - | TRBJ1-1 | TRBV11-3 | CASRLTDRENTEAFF
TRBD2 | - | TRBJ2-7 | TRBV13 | CASSYRGGEQYF
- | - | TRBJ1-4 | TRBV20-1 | CSAILAEKLFF
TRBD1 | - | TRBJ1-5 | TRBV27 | CASSSGQRFNQPQHF
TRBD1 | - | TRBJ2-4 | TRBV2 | CASRGSGQIFF
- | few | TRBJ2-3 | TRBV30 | CAWSVPGSNTDTQYF
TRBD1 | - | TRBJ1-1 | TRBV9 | CASSPRTGLNTEAFF
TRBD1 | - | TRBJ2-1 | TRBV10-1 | CASSGGQGDNEQFF
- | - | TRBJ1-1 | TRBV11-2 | CASSSAPVDRTNTEAFF
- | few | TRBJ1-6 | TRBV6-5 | CASDTGTDNSPLHF
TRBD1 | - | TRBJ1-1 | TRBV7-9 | CASSRQGDTEAFF
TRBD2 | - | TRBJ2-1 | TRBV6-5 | CASTQPGGGEQFF
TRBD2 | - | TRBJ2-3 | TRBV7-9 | CASSEMTSGGRDTQYF
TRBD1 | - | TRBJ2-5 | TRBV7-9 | CASSLGGQKETQYF
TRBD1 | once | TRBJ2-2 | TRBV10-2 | CASSPTGAATTNTGELFF
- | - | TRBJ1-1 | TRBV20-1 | CSAPTSVAFF
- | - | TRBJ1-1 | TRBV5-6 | CASSFLPFEAFF
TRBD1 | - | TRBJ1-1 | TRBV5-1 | CASSSDRGLTEAFF
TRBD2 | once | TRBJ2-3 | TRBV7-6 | CASSLKSAGDLTDTQYF
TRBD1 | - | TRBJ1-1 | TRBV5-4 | CASSLGQGVWNTEAFF
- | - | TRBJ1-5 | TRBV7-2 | CASSLGLNQPQHF
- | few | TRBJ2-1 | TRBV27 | CASSFRTYNEQFF
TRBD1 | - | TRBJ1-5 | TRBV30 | CAWSKGGAGNQPQHF
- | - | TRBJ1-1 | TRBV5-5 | CASSLVPAADAFF
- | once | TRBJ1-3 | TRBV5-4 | CASSLSGKSGGNTIYF
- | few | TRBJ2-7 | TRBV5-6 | CASSLGAGLLDEQYF